The clone carrying this TCR beta chain was counted once. Original processing notes: The assay estimated nucleated cells by amplifying reference gene primers. Profiling relied on immunoSEQ multiplex PCR, and the TCRdb table lists in-frame clones only, not all of them. V and J calls and clone size are those listed in that table; D and trimming were worked out from the DNA. This sample has 48,000 or so clones; under 90% occur once, and the top ten carry less than 3%. The entry originates in a study of blood T cell repertoires in COVID-19. Looking at the study overall: The samples span acute and convalescent COVID-19 from the United States, Italy and Spain.

The CDR3 covers 12 residues. With 2 bases removed from V and 5 bases from J, the gap between germline ends came to 8 bases. Germline V lookup: CDR1 SGHKS, CDR2 YYEKEE (reference sequence). Seattle's enrolled individuals joined amid active infection and were then monitored longitudinally. The clonotype comes from an elderly woman with COVID-19, enrolled during active disease. This chain uses TRBV5-5 with TRBJ2-7; D gene unclear. Material: peripheral blood. CDR3 bases: TGTGCCAGCAGCTTTCAGGTTAACGAGCAGTACTTC. Protein: CASSFQVNEQYF.